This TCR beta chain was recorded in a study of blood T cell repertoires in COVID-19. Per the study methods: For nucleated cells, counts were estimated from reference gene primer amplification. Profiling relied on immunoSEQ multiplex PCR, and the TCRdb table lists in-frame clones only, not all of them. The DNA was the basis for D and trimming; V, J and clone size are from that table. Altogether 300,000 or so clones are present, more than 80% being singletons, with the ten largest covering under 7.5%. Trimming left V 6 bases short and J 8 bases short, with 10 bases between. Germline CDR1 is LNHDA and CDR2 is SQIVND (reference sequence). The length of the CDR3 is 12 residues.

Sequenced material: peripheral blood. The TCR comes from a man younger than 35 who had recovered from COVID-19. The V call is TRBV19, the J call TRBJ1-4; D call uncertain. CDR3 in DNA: TGTGCCAGTAGAAACCAAGCCGAAAAACTGTTTTTT. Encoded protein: CASRNQAEKLFF.